One TCR beta chain is described in this entry. The data belong to a study of blood T cells in healthy people across ages. Through a sample-barcoded 5' primer and a J-beta primer mix, a second PCR was run for roughly 6 to 11 cycles. TCRdb reprocessed the 5' RACE reads via MiXCR and lists one record per CDR3 protein. The table shows approximately 600,000 distinct CDR3 sequences, with under 65% occurring only once. CDR1 is SEHNR, CDR2 FQNEAQ, per germline (reference sequence). The CDR3 totals 17 residues. V lost 5 bases and J lost 0, with 18 bases in between. Specimen: blood. The rearrangement links TRBV7-9 to TRBJ2-3, with D possibly being TRBD2 (5 bases). This clonotype originated in a man in his 60s in good health. CDR3 loop: CASSARRAFPSTDTQYF. The CDR3 DNA is TGTGCCAGCAGCGCGCGGCGGGCATTTCCTAGCACAGATACGCAGTATTTT.